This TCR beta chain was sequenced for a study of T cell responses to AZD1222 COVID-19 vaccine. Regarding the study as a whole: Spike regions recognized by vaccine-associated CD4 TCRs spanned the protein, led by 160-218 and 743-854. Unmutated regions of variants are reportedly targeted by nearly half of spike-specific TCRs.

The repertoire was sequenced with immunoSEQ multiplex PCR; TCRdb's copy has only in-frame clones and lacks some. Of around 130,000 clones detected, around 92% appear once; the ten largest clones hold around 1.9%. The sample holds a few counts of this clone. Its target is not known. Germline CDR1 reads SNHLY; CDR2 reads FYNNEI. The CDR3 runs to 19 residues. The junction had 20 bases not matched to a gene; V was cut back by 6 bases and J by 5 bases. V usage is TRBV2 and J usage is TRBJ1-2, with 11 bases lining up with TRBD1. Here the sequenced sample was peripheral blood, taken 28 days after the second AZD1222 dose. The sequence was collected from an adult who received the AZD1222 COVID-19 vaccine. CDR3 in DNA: TGTGCCAGCAGACCCCCGACCTTGGACAGGGGGCGGGTTAGTTATGGCTACACCTTC. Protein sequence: CASRPPTLDRGRVSYGYTF.